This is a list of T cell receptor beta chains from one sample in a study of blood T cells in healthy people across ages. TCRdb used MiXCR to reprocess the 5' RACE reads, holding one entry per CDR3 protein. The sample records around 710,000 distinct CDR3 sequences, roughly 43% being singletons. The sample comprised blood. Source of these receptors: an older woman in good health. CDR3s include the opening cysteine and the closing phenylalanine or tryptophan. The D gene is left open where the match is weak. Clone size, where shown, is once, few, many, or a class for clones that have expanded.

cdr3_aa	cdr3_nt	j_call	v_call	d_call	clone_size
CSARPSVSYEQYF	TGCAGTGCTAGACCTAGCGTCTCCTACGAGCAGTACTTC	TRBJ2-7	TRBV20-1	.	few
CASSRWPTTNEKLFF	TGTGCCAGCAGCCGATGGCCTACAACTAATGAAAAACTGTTTTTT	TRBJ1-4	TRBV6-1	.	.
CASSQDGASHEQYF	TGTGCCAGCAGCCAAGATGGGGCGAGCCACGAGCAGTACTTC	TRBJ2-7	TRBV14	.	.
CASSTGASYNSPLHF	TGTGCCAGCAGTACAGGGGCCTCCTATAATTCACCCCTCCACTTT	TRBJ1-6	TRBV6-2/TRBV6-3	TRBD1	few
CASRTTFSPEQYF	TGTGCCAGCAGGACGACCTTTTCCCCCGAGCAGTACTTC	TRBJ2-7	TRBV28	.	.
CASSLEPGAQIPYF	TGCGCCAGCAGCTTGGAGCCAGGAGCACAAATCCCGTATTTT	TRBJ2-3	TRBV5-1	.	.
CASSVAGQGIDEQYF	TGTGCCAGCAGCGTAGCCGGACAGGGGATCGACGAGCAGTACTTC	TRBJ2-7	TRBV9	TRBD1	few
CASLGSNQPQHF	TGTGCCAGCCTGGGTTCCAATCAGCCCCAGCATTTT	TRBJ1-5	TRBV28	.	.
CSARRSEALMNSPLHF	TGCAGTGCTAGAAGGTCGGAAGCATTAATGAATTCACCCCTCCACTTT	TRBJ1-6	TRBV20-1	.	.
CASSLEGSSYEQYF	TGTGCCAGCTCCCTTGAGGGCAGCTCCTACGAGCAGTACTTC	TRBJ2-7	TRBV28	.	many
CASSGVVSSYEQYF	TGTGCCAGCAGTGGAGTGGTGAGCTCCTACGAGCAGTACTTC	TRBJ2-7	TRBV2	.	.
CASRLIYEQYF	TGTGCCAGCAGACTTATCTACGAGCAGTACTTC	TRBJ2-7	TRBV2	.	.
CASSQGSYGQYF	TGTGCCAGCAGCCAGGGATCCTACGGGCAGTACTTC	TRBJ2-7	TRBV3-1	.	.
CASSLEQETYGYTF	TGCGCCAGCAGCTTGGAGCAGGAGACCTATGGCTACACCTTC	TRBJ1-2	TRBV5-1	.	.
CAISELGFILRRGNYGYTF	TGTGCCATCAGTGAGCTTGGGTTTATCCTGCGGCGGGGAAACTATGGCTACACCTTC	TRBJ1-2	TRBV10-3	.	.
CASSFYRNTEAFF	TGTGCCAGCAGTTTTTATCGGAACACTGAAGCTTTCTTT	TRBJ1-1	TRBV12-3/TRBV12-4	.	few
CASSGRGRNEQFF	TGTGCCAGCAGTGGCCGGGGGAGGAATGAGCAGTTCTTC	TRBJ2-1	TRBV6-1	.	.
CASTLQWGQNEQYF	TGTGCCAGCACTCTACAATGGGGTCAGAATGAGCAGTACTTC	TRBJ2-7	TRBV6-2/TRBV6-3	.	.
CASRPEGQLSEQYF	TGTGCCAGCAGGCCTGAGGGACAGTTAAGCGAGCAGTACTTC	TRBJ2-7	TRBV28	TRBD1	.
CASRTGGITDTQYF	TGCGCCAGCAGGACAGGGGGCATTACAGATACGCAGTATTTT	TRBJ2-3	TRBV5-1	TRBD1	.
CASMRDAGYNEQYF	TGTGCCAGCATGCGGGATGCCGGGTACAATGAGCAGTACTTC	TRBJ2-5	TRBV25-1	.	.
CSANGHPTGTQNIQYF	TGCAGTGCTAACGGCCACCCGACAGGGACCCAAAACATTCAGTACTTC	TRBJ2-4	TRBV20-1	TRBD1	few
CASSTPDSYEQYF	TGTGCCAGCAGCACTCCAGACTCCTACGAGCAGTACTTC	TRBJ2-7	TRBV21-1	.	few
CASSLTRGYGGEQFF	TGTGCCAGCAGCTTGACCAGGGGGTATGGTGGTGAGCAGTTCTTC	TRBJ2-1	TRBV5-6	TRBD1	few
CASSFTPLSRTGELFF	TGTGCCAGCAGTTTTACCCCCCTTAGTAGGACCGGGGAGCTGTTTTTT	TRBJ2-2	TRBV12-3/TRBV12-4	.	few
CASSSGQLTNYGYTF	TGTGCCAGCAGCTCGGGACAGCTAACTAACTATGGCTACACCTTC	TRBJ1-2	TRBV7-3	TRBD1	.
CALGGGVPSYKEQFF	TGTGCCCTGGGTGGGGGGGTTCCCTCCTACAAGGAGCAGTTCTTC	TRBJ2-1	TRBV5-5	TRBD2	.
CASSQDRDLRVQPQHF	TGTGCCAGCTCACAAGACAGGGATTTACGTGTTCAGCCCCAGCATTTT	TRBJ1-5	TRBV18	TRBD1	few
CSARPTGGNSPLHF	TGCAGTGCTAGACCGACAGGGGGTAATTCACCCCTCCACTTT	TRBJ1-6	TRBV20-1	TRBD1	many
CSARVLMRERFDTQYF	TGCAGTGCTAGAGTTTTGATGCGGGAGAGGTTTGATACGCAGTATTTT	TRBJ2-3	TRBV20-1	TRBD2	.
CSAEGTSGSEQYF	TGCAGCGCGGAAGGGACTAGCGGGAGCGAGCAGTACTTC	TRBJ2-7	TRBV29-1	TRBD2	.
CASSQDRGAGGPENEQFF	TGTGCCAGCAGCCAAGATCGGGGGGCGGGGGGGCCAGAGAATGAGCAGTTCTTC	TRBJ2-1	TRBV4-2	TRBD2	many
CSARIKVGHEQFF	TGCAGTGCCAGGATCAAAGTGGGGCATGAGCAGTTCTTC	TRBJ2-1	TRBV20-1	.	.
CASSLDTRTTEAFF	TGTGCCAGCAGCTTGGACACCCGGACCACTGAAGCTTTCTTT	TRBJ1-1	TRBV7-8	.	.
CASSPGGRELFF	TGCGCCAGCAGCCCCGGCGGTAGGGAACTGTTTTTT	TRBJ1-4	TRBV4-3	.	few
CASSSKSQVYEQYF	TGCGCCAGCAGCTCCAAATCCCAAGTCTACGAGCAGTACTTC	TRBJ2-7	TRBV5-1	.	.
CASSPRFQDYGYTF	TGTGCCAGCAGCCCTCGTTTTCAGGACTATGGCTACACCTTC	TRBJ1-2	TRBV11-2	.	.
CSAREARRNTGELFF	TGCAGTGCTAGAGAAGCCAGGAGGAACACCGGGGAGCTGTTTTTT	TRBJ2-2	TRBV20-1	.	many
CASSPPGSSGETQYF	TGTGCCAGCAGCCCGCCCGGGAGTTCGGGAGAGACCCAGTACTTC	TRBJ2-5	TRBV4-2	.	.
CASSPHPDGLAVPRKVATDTQYF	TGTGCCAGCAGCCCACACCCCGATGGACTAGCGGTCCCCAGAAAGGTCGCAACAGATACGCAGTATTTT	TRBJ2-3	TRBV11-2	TRBD2	once
CASSTRTSWRGVTDTQCF	TGTGCCAGCAGTACTCGAACCTCCTGGCGGGGAGTCACAGATACGCAGTGTTTT	TRBJ2-3	TRBV27	.	.
CSAPTGANEQFF	TGCAGTGCTCCGACAGGGGCCAATGAGCAGTTCTTC	TRBJ2-1	TRBV20-1	TRBD1	.
CASSLGGTSGRRAYNEQFF	TGTGCCAGCAGCTTAGGGGGGACTAGCGGGAGGCGGGCCTACAATGAGCAGTTCTTC	TRBJ2-1	TRBV7-9	TRBD2	once
CASSLDRQAEGTDTQYF	TGTGCCAGCAGCTTAGACCGACAGGCCGAGGGAACAGATACGCAGTATTTT	TRBJ2-3	TRBV7-8	.	.
CSARDWQDYTDTQYF	TGCAGTGCTAGAGATTGGCAGGACTACACAGATACGCAGTATTTT	TRBJ2-3	TRBV20-1	.	few
CATQETQYF	TGTGCCACCCAAGAGACCCAGTACTTC	TRBJ2-5	TRBV27	.	.
CSARDRDRGTYEQYF	TGCAGTGCTAGAGATCGGGACAGGGGGACCTACGAGCAGTACTTC	TRBJ2-7	TRBV20-1	TRBD1	.
CASSRRGLAGSTDTQYF	TGTGCCAGCAGCCGCCGGGGACTAGCGGGGTCCACAGATACGCAGTATTTT	TRBJ2-3	TRBV3-1	TRBD2	few
CASSKGWAGGFEQYF	TGTGCCAGCAGCAAAGGGTGGGCCGGGGGTTTCGAGCAGTACTTC	TRBJ2-7	TRBV21-1	.	once
CASSQDRGQGREQYF	TGTGCCAGCAGCCAAGATCGGGGACAGGGCCGAGAGCAGTACTTC	TRBJ2-7	TRBV3-1	TRBD1	.
CASSLGLGDEQFF	TGTGCCAGCAGCCTTGGACTCGGTGATGAGCAGTTCTTC	TRBJ2-1	TRBV7-9	.	few
CSATQGGILSYEQYF	TGCAGTGCTACCCAGGGAGGTATCCTATCCTACGAGCAGTACTTC	TRBJ2-7	TRBV20-1	.	few
CASGIQGVMGSEQFF	TGTGCCAGCGGCATACAGGGGGTGATGGGGAGTGAGCAGTTCTTC	TRBJ2-1	TRBV27	TRBD1	.